This record looks at one TCR beta chain sequence and its context. Amplification used 60 Vbeta primers and 13 Jbeta primers. Repertoires were generated with immunoSEQ multiplex PCR, while TCRdb's copy carries only in-frame clones and drops some. The data contain tens of thousands of clones, roughly 75% of them seen just once; the ten biggest clones take up less than 5%. These data belong to a study of cytomegalovirus exposure and HLA in healthy donors. With 5 bases removed from V and 7 bases from J, the gap between germline ends came to 14 bases. The CDR3 contains 14 residues. CDR1 MGHDK and CDR2 SYGVNS come from the germline V gene.

The source material was PBMCs. The V call is TRBV25-1, the J call TRBJ1-4, with D possibly matching TRBD1 (6 bases). This TCR was recovered from a woman aged 30 to 39 in good health and CMV-seronegative. The CDR3 here is CASSPGGAGEKLFF. CDR3 DNA sequence: TGTGCCAGCAGTCCGGGGGGCGCGGGTGAAAAACTGTTTTTT.